This TCR beta chain emerged from a study of cytomegalovirus exposure and HLA in healthy donors. CDR3 length: 15 amino acids. The V gene's germline CDR1 is SGHNT and CDR2 YYREEE (reference sequence). V gave up 3 bases and J gave up 7 bases; unmatched junction bases: 7. The sample holds one count of this clone. Its specificity is not known. The donors were members of the validation cohort, which comprised 90 to 150 subjects and was separate from the first cohort of roughly 700 subjects. Study-wide results and limits: Associated with cytomegalovirus, according to the listing, were 150 to 200 TCR beta chains. Rarity characterized most TCR sequences, yet some public TCRs appeared in many donors.

Sequencing was performed with immunoSEQ multiplex PCR; in TCRdb, only in-frame clones are kept and a portion is missing. The data show 120,000 or so clones, with approximately 90% seen just once and about 1.9% held by the top ten. Sequences were obtained from PBMCs. The sequence came from a woman between 18 and 30 years old in good health and CMV-seronegative. This rearrangement joins TRBV5-4 to TRBJ1-2; 12 bases match TRBD1. The CDR3 loop reads CASSWDRGRMGGYTF. DNA for the CDR3: TGTGCCAGCAGCTGGGACAGGGGGCGCATGGGTGGCTACACCTTC.